Sequencing of this T cell receptor (beta chain) was carried out in a study of vaccination and CD4 T cells after COVID-19. Turning to the study itself: Of the convalescent patients, who were SARS-CoV-2 positive by nasal swab PCR, about ten had mild and one severe disease. Study conclusions and caveats: Spike mono-reactivity held for 304 of 307 vaccine-specific clones in convalescent patients.

This clonotype was detected a few times. Antigen specificity is unknown. V was pared by 0 bases and J by 3 bases, with 6 bases between. This CDR3 has 14 residues. Germline CDR1 LNHDA, CDR2 SQIVND (reference sequence). Oncomine TCR Beta short-read sequencing was applied to DNA from cultured CD4+ T cells. MiXCR was run by TCRdb on the PCR reads, yielding one entry per CDR3 protein. Of about 11,000 distinct CDR3 sequences detected, 25% to 35% appear once; the ten largest clones hold 20% to 30%. As for treatment: approximately 9-day PBMC culture with coronavirus spike peptide pools or control peptides (ViraFEST assay).

Specimen: cultured CD4+ T cells from blood. The rearrangement joins TRBV19 to TRBJ1-5; unclear D gene. This clonotype originated in a human donor with COVID-19. The CDR3 coding sequence is TGTGCCAGTAGTATAGAGGGAGTCAATCAGCCCCAGCATTTT. Translated, it gives CASSIEGVNQPQHF. The variable domain in full, with the rest retrieved from reference TRBV19 and TRBJ1-5, is DGGITQSPKYLFRKEGQNVTLSCEQNLNHDAMYWYRQDPGQGLRLIYYSQIVNDFQKGDIAEGYSVSREKKESFPLTVTSAQKNPTAFYLCASSIEGVNQPQHFGDGTRLSIL.